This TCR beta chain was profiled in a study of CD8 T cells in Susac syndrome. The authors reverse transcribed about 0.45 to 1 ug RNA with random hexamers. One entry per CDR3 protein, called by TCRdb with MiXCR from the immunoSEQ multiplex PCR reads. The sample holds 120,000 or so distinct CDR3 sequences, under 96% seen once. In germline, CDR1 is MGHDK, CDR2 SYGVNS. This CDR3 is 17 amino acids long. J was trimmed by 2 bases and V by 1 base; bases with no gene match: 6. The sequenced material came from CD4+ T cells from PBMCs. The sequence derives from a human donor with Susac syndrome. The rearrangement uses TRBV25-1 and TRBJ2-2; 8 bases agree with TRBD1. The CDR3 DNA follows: TGTGCCAGCAGTGAATCCTGGACAGGGAGAAACACCGGGGAGCTGTTTTTT. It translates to CASSESWTGRNTGELFF.